The 4 T cell receptor beta chains given below trace back to one sample, sequenced in a study of CD8 T cells in ankylosing spondylitis. MiXCR was run by TCRdb on the 5' RACE reads, yielding one entry per CDR3 protein. The repertoire holds approximately 250,000 distinct CDR3 sequences, with more than 9% as singletons. The sequenced sample consisted of blood, either unsorted or a sorted T cell fraction (not recorded which). Receptors were obtained from a male donor with ankylosing spondylitis or in good health (not recorded which).

Many counts were recorded for this clonotype. The chain employs TRBV27 and TRBJ1-5, with D possibly matching TRBD1 (6 bases). The CDR3 covers 16 residues. In germline, CDR1 is MNHEY, CDR2 SMNVEV (reference sequence). The V end was cut by 4 bases, the J end by 7 bases, with 20 bases between. CDR3 DNA sequence: TGTGCCAGCAGTTCCCGGACAGCCCCGATCCGCCAGCCCCAGCATTTT. It yields the protein CASSSRTAPIRQPQHF.

This clonotype came up many times. The chain couples TRBV7-8 to TRBJ1-2, with D maybe TRBD1 (6 bases). The germline V gene has CDR1 SGHVS and CDR2 FQNEAQ. The CDR3 runs 12 residues. Deletions cut 3 bases from V and 14 bases from J, with 16 bases between. CDR3 in DNA: TGTGCCAGCAGCTTCCCCGGACAGCGGGTAACCTTC. Amino acid sequence: CASSFPGQRVTF. The complete variable domain, with remaining parts taken from reference TRBV7-8 and TRBJ1-2, reads GAGVSQSPRYKVAKRGQDVALRCDPISGHVSLFWYQQALGQGPEFLTYFQNEAQLDKSGLPSDRFFAERPEGSVSTLKIQRTQQEDSAVYLCASSFPGQRVTFGSGTRLTVV.

This clonotype was seen ten or more times. The chain uses TRBV5-1 and TRBJ2-1; the match to TRBD1 covers 7 bases. There are 14 residues in the CDR3. CDR1 is SGHRS and CDR2 is YFSETQ in the germline V gene. The junction had 3 bases not matched to a gene; V was cut back by 4 bases and J by 2 bases. CDR3 in DNA: TGCGCCAGCAGCCCCGGGACAGCCTACAATGAGCAGTTCTTC. As protein: CASSPGTAYNEQFF.

The chain combines TRBV7-9 with TRBJ1-2; D possibly corresponds to TRBD1 (5 bases). Trimming stripped 1 base from V and 6 bases from J, with 12 bases between. The CDR3 is made up of 14 amino acids. Germline V gene sequence: CDR1 SEHNR, CDR2 FQNEAQ (reference sequence). CDR3 sequence: CASSLVREGHGYTF. DNA of the CDR3: TGTGCCAGCAGCTTAGTCAGGGAGGGACATGGCTACACCTTC.